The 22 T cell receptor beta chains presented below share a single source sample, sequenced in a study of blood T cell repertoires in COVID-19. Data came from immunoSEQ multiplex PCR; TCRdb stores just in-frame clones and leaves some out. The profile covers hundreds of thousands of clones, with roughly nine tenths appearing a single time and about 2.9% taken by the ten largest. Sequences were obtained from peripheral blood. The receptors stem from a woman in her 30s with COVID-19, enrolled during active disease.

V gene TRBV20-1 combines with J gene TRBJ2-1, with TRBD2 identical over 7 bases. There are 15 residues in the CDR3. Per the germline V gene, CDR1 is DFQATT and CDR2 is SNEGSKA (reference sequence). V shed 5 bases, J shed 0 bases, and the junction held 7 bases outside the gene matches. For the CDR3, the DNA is TGCAGTGCTGGTGGCGGGAGTTCCTCCTACAATGAGCAGTTCTTC. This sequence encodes CSAGGGSSSYNEQFF.

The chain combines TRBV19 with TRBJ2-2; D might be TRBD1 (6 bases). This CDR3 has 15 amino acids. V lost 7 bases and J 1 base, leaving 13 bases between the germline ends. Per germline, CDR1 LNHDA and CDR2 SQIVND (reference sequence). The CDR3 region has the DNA TGTGCCAGTATCCAGCCGGGACAGAACACCGGGGAGCTGTTTTTT. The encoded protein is CASIQPGQNTGELFF.

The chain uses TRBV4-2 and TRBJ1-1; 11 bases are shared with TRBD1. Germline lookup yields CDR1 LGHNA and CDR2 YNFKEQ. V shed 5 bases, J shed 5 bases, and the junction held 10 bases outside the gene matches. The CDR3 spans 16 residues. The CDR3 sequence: CASSSRDRGDGTEAFF. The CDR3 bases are TGTGCCAGCAGCTCGAGGGACAGGGGGGACGGGACTGAAGCTTTCTTT.

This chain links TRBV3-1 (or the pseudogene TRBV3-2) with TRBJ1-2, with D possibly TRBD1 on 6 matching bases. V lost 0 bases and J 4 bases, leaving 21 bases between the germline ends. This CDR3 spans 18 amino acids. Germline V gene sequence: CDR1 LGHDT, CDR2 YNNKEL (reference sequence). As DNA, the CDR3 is TGTGCCAGCAGCCAAGATCTGGGACCTGGGGGCGCGGTCTATGGCTACACCTTC. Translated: CASSQDLGPGGAVYGYTF.

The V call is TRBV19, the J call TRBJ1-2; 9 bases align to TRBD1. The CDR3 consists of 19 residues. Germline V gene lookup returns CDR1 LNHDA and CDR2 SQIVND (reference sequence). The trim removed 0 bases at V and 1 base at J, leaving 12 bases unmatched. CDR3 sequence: CASSIDRGTGLRINYGYTF. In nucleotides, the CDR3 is TGTGCCAGTAGTATAGATCGCGGGACAGGGTTAAGAATTAACTATGGCTACACCTTC. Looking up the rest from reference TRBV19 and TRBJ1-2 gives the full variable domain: DGGITQSPKYLFRKEGQNVTLSCEQNLNHDAMYWYRQDPGQGLRLIYYSQIVNDFQKGDIAEGYSVSREKKESFPLTVTSAQKNPTAFYLCASSIDRGTGLRINYGYTFGSGTRLTVV.

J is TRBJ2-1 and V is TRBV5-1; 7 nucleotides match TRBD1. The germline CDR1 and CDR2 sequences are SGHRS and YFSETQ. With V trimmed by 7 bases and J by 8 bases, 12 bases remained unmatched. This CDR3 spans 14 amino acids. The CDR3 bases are TGCGCCAGCGCCACCGGGACAGTGTCGGATGAGCAGTTCTTC. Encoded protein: CASATGTVSDEQFF.

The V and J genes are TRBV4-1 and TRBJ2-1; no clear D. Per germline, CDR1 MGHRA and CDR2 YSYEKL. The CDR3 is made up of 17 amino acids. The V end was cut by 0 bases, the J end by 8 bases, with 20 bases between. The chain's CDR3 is CASSQDRRVETPHEQFF. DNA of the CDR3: TGCGCCAGCAGCCAAGATCGTCGGGTGGAGACCCCCCATGAGCAGTTCTTC.

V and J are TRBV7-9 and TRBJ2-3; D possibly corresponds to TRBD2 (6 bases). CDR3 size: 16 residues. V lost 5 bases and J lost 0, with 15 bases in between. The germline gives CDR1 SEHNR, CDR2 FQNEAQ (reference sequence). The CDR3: CASSPQGLQSTDTQYF. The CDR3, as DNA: TGTGCCAGCAGCCCCCAGGGACTTCAAAGCACAGATACGCAGTATTTT.

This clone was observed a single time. CDR3 nucleotides: TGTGCTTGTAAAATAGGACAGCCCATGAACACTGAAGCTTTCTTT. Protein: CACKIGQPMNTEAFF. This chain connects TRBV19 to TRBJ1-1; D is possibly TRBD1 (6 bases). CDR3 length: 15 amino acids. CDR1 and CDR2 (germline): LNHDA, SQIVND (reference sequence). Using reference TRBV19 and TRBJ1-1 for the parts outside the CDR3, the full variable domain is DGGITQSPKYLFRKEGQNVTLSCEQNLNHDAMYWYRQDPGQGLRLIYYSQIVNDFQKGDIAEGYSVSREKKESFPLTVTSAQKNPTAFYLCACKIGQPMNTEAFFGQGTRLTVV.

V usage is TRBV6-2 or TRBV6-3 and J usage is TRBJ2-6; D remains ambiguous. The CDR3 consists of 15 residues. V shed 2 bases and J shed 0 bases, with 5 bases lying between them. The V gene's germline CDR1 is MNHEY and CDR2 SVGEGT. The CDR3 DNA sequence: TGTGCCAGCAGTTACGTGAGCTCTGGGGCCAACGTCCTGACTTTC. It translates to CASSYVSSGANVLTF.

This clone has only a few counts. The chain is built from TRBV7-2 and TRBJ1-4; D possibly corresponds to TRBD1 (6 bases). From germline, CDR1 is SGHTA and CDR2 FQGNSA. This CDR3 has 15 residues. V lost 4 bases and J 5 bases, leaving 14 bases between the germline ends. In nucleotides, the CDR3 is TGTGCCAGCAGCTGGTCCAGGGGATCCAATGAAAAACTGTTTTTT. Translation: CASSWSRGSNEKLFF.

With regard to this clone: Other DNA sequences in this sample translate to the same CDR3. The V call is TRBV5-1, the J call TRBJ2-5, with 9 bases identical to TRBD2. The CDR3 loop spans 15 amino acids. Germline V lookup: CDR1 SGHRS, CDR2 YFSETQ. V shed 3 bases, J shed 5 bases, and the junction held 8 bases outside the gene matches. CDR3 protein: CASSSLAGAGETQYF. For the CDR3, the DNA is TGCGCCAGCAGCTCCTTAGCGGGAGCGGGGGAGACCCAGTACTTC.

The CDR3 protein is CASSIPGERANTEAFF. The CDR3 DNA reads as TGTGCCAGTAGTATCCCGGGGGAGAGGGCGAACACTGAAGCTTTCTTT. The rearrangement joins TRBV19 to TRBJ1-1; TRBD1 is a possible D gene (5 bases). CDR3 length equals 16 residues. Germline assignment: CDR1 LNHDA and CDR2 SQIVND (reference sequence). Trimming pared 3 bases from V and 1 base from J, leaving 15 bases between.

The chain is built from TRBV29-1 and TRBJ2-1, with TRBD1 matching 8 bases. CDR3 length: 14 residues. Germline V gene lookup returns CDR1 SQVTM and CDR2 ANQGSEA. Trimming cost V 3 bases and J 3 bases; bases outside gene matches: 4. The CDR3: CSVDFTGGYNEQFF. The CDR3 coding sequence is TGCAGCGTTGATTTTACAGGGGGCTACAATGAGCAGTTCTTC.

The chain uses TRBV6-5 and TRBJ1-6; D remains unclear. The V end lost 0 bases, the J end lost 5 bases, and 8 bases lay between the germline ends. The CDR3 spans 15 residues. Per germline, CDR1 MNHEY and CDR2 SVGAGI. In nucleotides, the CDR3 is TGTGCCAGCAGTTACTCGAAGAACAATAATTCACCCCTCCACTTT. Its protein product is CASSYSKNNNSPLHF.

This CDR3 is CASSYSLTANTEAFF. The DNA of the CDR3 is TGTGCCAGCAGTTACTCATTGACAGCGAACACTGAAGCTTTCTTT. This chain uses TRBV6-2 or TRBV6-3 with TRBJ1-1, with a possible D match to TRBD1 (5 bases). Germline-derived CDR1 and CDR2 are MNHEY and SVGEGT. V was clipped by 0 bases and J by 1 base, with 9 bases between them. The CDR3 spans 15 residues.

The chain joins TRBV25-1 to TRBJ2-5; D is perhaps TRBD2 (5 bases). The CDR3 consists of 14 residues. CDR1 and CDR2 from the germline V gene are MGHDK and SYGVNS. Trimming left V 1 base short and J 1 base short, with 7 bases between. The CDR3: CASSEFLAQETQYF. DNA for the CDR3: TGTGCCAGCAGTGAATTTCTAGCCCAAGAGACCCAGTACTTC.

This CDR3 is CASSRTLSGNTIYF. CDR3 coding DNA: TGTGCCAGCAGCCGGACACTCTCTGGAAACACCATATATTTT. The gene calls are TRBV7-2 and TRBJ1-3, with D possibly being TRBD1 (5 bases). Trimming removed 5 bases from V and 0 bases from J, with 8 bases in between. CDR3 length equals 14 residues. Germline CDR1 is SGHTA and CDR2 is FQGNSA.

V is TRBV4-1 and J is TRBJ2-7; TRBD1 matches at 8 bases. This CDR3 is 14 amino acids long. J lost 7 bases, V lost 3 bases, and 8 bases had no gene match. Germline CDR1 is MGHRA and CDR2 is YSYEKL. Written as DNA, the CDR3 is TGCGCCAGCAGCCAGGTCGGACAGGGTTCAGAGCAGTACTTC. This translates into CASSQVGQGSEQYF.

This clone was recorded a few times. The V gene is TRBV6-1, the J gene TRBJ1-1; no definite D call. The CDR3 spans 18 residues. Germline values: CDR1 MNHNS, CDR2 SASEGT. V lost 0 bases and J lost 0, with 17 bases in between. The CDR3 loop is CASSEAERQIIMNTEAFF. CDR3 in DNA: TGTGCCAGCAGTGAAGCCGAAAGACAAATTATCATGAACACTGAAGCTTTCTTT.

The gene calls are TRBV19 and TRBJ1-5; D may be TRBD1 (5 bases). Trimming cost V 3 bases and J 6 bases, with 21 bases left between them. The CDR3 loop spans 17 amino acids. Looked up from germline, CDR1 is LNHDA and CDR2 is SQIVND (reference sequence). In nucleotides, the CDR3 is TGTGCCAGTAGTATTTGGGGGGGACCCCCCTCCAGTCAGCCCCAGCATTTT. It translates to CASSIWGGPPSSQPQHF.

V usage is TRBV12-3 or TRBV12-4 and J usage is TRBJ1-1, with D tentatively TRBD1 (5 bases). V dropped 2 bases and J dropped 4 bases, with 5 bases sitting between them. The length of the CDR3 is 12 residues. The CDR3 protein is CASSLQGTEAFF. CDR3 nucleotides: TGTGCCAGCAGTTTACAGGGCACTGAAGCTTTCTTT.